These 3 T cell receptor beta chains were all obtained from the same sample, sequenced in a study of cytotoxic CD8 clonotypes in ibrutinib-treated CLL. Profiling relied on immunoSEQ multiplex PCR, and the TCRdb table lists in-frame clones only, not all of them. This sample has 130,000 or so clones, with roughly 85% found just once. Sequencing used PBMCs, obtained after 24 months of ibrutinib treatment. These receptors came from a human donor with chronic lymphocytic leukemia.

The V and J genes are TRBV2 and TRBJ2-1, with unresolved D. Trimming pared 6 bases from V and 9 bases from J, leaving 9 bases between. This CDR3 region has 11 residues. Germline V gene data show CDR1 as SNHLY and CDR2 as FYNNEI. CDR3: CASRTDGEQFF. In DNA form, the CDR3 reads TGTGCCAGCAGGACTGACGGTGAGCAGTTCTTC.

CDR3 DNA: TGTGCCAGCAGCTTAACCGGGGGGGATGGCTACACCTTC. Amino acid sequence: CASSLTGGDGYTF. The chain has TRBV11-2 and TRBJ1-2; maybe TRBD1 (5 bases). Between the trimmed V and J ends, which lost 2 bases and 6 bases, there was a span of 10 bases. Germline loops: CDR1 SGHAT, CDR2 FQNNGV. The CDR3 has 13 amino acids.

This chain connects TRBV5-1 to TRBJ2-3, with 8 positions matching TRBD1. Germline V lookup: CDR1 SGHRS, CDR2 YFSETQ. CDR3 length equals 15 residues. The V and J ends lost 4 bases and 6 bases, in that order; junction bases with no gene match: 10. This chain's CDR3 is CASSNRTGSRDTQYF. The CDR3 DNA follows: TGCGCCAGCAGCAACCGGACAGGGTCTAGGGATACGCAGTATTTT.